This TCR beta chain was obtained from a study of blood T cell repertoires in COVID-19 (dated by TCRdb to 2020 to 2022). Regarding the complete study: The collaborator samples originated in the United States, Italy and Spain and spanned the acute and convalescent phases of COVID-19. The material from the prospective study consisted of cDNA or gDNA derived from T cells, B-cell-depleted T cells, or PBMCs. HLA class I and class II types, where available, came from metadata supplied by the sample provider rather than from assay-based typing. The repertoires were made available in a free public database intended to serve as a resource for research on the immune response to SARS-CoV-2. The samples were drawn from two sources: the first 160 participants of the ongoing ImmuneRACE study, and 1,000 to 1,500 subjects contributed by 6 global collaborators. A de-identified subject ID, COVID-19 status, age in years and sex were almost always included in the sample metadata. Deeply sampled blood TCRbeta repertoires from subjects exposed to, actively infected with, or recovered from COVID-19 were included in the dataset.

Collaborating institutions collected whole blood in K2EDTA tubes following their own protocols. For TCRbeta analysis, collaborators shipped samples as frozen whole blood, isolated PBMCs, or DNA extracted from either of those sample types. TCRbeta CDR3 regions were amplified from genomic DNA using the immunoSEQ Assay, a bias-controlled multiplex PCR. As for the original processing: Within the assay, amplification of reference gene primers was used to estimate how many nucleated cells each sample contained. To quantify the absolute abundance of each unique TCRbeta CDR3 rearrangement, sequence reads were collapsed and filtered. For each sample, productive Simpson clonality was calculated by taking the square root of Simpson's diversity index across productive rearrangements. Not all clones reach the TCRdb copy of this immuneACCESS table, which keeps in-frame sequences only. Checked studies attribute under half of the gap to unresolved V genes and leave the rest unexplained. That table gives V, J and clone size, and the DNA gave D and trimming. The sample table lists about 33,000 clones, approximately 85% of them with a count of one. Roughly 8.7% of the sample goes to the ten largest clones.

On the study overall, not on this receptor specifically: How much clinical and demographic metadata was included differed by source and by participant, and the metadata was provided uncurated.

A note on this clone: The clone's antigen remains unknown. The input lacks base qualities; no much larger clone sits a single base away.

The sequence came from an elderly man with active COVID-19. Sequencing was performed on peripheral blood.

The DNA reads TGTGCCAGCAGCTCTTACGGGATTGAGCAGTTCTTC. It codes for CASSSYGIEQFF. The chain couples TRBV7-8 to TRBJ2-1, and the D gene may be TRBD2, 5 bases matching. The CDR3 has 12 amino acids, counting the end cysteine and phenylalanine. Only the CDR3 portion is preserved as DNA: 36 bases, with reading frame beginning at the first base. CDR1 and CDR2 were assigned from the germline V gene as SGHVS and FQNEAQ. V is pared back by 4 bases and J by 9 bases, with 10 bases lying between the germline termini.